This T cell receptor (beta chain) appears in the sequencing data of a study of glioma-infiltrating T cells. Study observations and caveats: Gliomas, especially low-grade, showed above-expected tissue-blood divergence; non-neoplastic patients showed below. Only very few CDR3 sequences appeared in both tissue and blood.

Turning to this clonotype: Its antigen is undetermined. A library prepared for alpha chains yielded this beta chain as an off-target read; its size is of little meaning.

The CDR3 covers 17 residues. In germline, CDR1 is DFQATT, CDR2 SNEGSKA (reference sequence). Germline trimming cut 4 bases from V and 2 bases from J; bases unmatched to any gene: 16. Using RNA template, CDR3s of TCR alpha and beta were amplified with iRepertoire arm-PCR. Tissue mRNA or PBMC total RNA, about 85-400 ng, went into one-step reverse transcription and amplification. TCRdb re-analysed the multiplex PCR reads in MiXCR, keeping a single row per CDR3 protein. The table has more than 1,000 distinct CDR3 sequences, 25% to 30% seen once. The source of this sequence is a human donor with low-grade glioma or glioblastoma, undergoing nonglioma brain surgery, or in good health (not recorded which). V usage is TRBV20-1 and J usage is TRBJ2-5; 7 nucleotides align to TRBD2. Sequencing used glioma tissue, nonneoplastic brain tissue, or PBMCs (not recorded which). The CDR3 DNA follows: TGCAGTGCTAACCAATACTCGCGAGCGGGGCTACAAGAGACCCAGTACTTC. Translated, it gives CSANQYSRAGLQETQYF.